This T cell receptor beta chain stems from a study of blood T cell repertoires in COVID-19. In the study overall: PBMCs, B-cell-depleted T cells, or T cells provided the cDNA or gDNA that made up the material.

Participant age was about 18 to 89 years, and participants resided in roughly 24 US areas. Repertoires were generated with immunoSEQ multiplex PCR, while TCRdb's copy carries only in-frame clones and drops some. This sample yields a few hundred thousand clones, of which about 86% are seen a single time; approximately 2.8% belongs to the top ten. This CDR3 comprises 13 residues. Per germline, CDR1 SGHVS and CDR2 FQNEAQ. The ends were cut back, 11 bases at V and 2 bases at J, with 15 bases in the middle. Sequencing used PBMCs or T cells enriched from blood (not recorded which). This TCR derives from a woman in her fifties or sixties in a cohort exposed to, infected with or recovered from COVID-19 (not recorded which). The chain recombines TRBV7-8 with TRBJ2-5, with a possible D match to TRBD1 (6 bases). In DNA, the CDR3 is TGTGCCTCTTCCCCCAGGGGTCAAGAGACCCAGTACTTC. Translating it yields CASSPRGQETQYF.